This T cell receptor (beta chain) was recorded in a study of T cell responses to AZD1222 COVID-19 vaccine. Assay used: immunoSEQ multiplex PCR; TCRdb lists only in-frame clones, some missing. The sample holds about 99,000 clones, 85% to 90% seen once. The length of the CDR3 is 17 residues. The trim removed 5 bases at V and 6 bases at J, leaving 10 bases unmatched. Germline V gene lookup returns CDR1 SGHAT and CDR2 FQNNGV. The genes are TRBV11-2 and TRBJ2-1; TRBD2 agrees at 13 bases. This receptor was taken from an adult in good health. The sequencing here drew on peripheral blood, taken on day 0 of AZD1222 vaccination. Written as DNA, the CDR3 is TGTGCCAGCAGCCAGACTAGCGGGAGGAGTATTGTCAATGAGCAGTTCTTC. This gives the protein CASSQTSGRSIVNEQFF.